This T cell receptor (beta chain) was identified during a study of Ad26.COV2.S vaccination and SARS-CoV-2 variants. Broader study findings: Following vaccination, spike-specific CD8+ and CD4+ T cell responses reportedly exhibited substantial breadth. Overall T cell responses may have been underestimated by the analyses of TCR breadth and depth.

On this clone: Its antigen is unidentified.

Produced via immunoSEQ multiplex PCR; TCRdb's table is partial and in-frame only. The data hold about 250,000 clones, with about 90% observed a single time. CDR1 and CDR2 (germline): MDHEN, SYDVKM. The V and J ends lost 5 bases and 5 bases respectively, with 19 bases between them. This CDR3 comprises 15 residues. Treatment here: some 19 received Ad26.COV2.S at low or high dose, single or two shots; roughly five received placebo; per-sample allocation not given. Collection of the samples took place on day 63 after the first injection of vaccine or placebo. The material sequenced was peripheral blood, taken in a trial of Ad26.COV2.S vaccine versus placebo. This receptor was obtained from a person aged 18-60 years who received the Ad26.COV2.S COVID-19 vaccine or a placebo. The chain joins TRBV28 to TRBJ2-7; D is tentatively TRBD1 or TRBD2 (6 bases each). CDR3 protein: CASSVGGRFYDEQYF. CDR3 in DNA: TGTGCCAGCAGTGTCGGGGGCCGCTTCTACGACGAGCAGTACTTC.